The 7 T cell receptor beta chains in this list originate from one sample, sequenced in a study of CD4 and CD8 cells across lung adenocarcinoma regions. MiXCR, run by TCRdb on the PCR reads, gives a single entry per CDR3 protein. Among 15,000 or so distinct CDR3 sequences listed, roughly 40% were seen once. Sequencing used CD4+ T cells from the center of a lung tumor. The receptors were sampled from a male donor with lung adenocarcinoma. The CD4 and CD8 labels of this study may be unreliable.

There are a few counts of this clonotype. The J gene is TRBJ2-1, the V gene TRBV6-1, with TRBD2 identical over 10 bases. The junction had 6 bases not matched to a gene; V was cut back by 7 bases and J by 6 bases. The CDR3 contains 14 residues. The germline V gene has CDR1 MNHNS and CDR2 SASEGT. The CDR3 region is CASIRSGRANEQFF. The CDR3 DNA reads TGTGCCAGCATCCGCAGCGGGAGGGCCAATGAGCAGTTCTTC.

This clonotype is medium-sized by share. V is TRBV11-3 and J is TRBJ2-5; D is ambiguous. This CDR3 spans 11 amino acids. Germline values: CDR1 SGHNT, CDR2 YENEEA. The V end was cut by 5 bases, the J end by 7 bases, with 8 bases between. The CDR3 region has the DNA TGTGCCAGCAGCCGAGACGGGACCCAGTACTTC. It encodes CASSRDGTQYF.

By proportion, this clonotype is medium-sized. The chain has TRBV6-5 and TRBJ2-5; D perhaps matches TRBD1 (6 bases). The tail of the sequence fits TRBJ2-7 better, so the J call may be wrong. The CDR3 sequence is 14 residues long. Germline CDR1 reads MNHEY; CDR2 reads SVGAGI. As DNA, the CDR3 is TGTGCCAGCAGTTACGGGTCCAGGGGCTACGAGCAGTACTTC. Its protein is CASSYGSRGYEQYF.

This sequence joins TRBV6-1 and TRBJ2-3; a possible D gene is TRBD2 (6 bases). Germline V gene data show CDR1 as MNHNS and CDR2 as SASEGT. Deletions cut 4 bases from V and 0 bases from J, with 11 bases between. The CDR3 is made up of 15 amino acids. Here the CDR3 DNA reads TGTGCCAGCAGTGTGACTAGGGGAAGCACAGATACGCAGTATTTT. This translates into CASSVTRGSTDTQYF.

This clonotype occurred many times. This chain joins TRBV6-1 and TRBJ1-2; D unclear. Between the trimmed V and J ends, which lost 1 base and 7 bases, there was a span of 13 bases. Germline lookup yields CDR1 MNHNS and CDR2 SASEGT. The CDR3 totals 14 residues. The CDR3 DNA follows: TGTGCCAGCAGTGAAGTCCCCGTGTCGAGTGGCTACACCTTC. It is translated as CASSEVPVSSGYTF.

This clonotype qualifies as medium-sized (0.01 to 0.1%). The CDR3 loop reads CARNRSSYNEQFF. The CDR3 bases are TGTGCCAGGAACAGGAGCTCCTACAATGAGCAGTTCTTC. The V gene is TRBV6-1, the J gene TRBJ2-1, with D possibly being TRBD1 (5 bases). The CDR3 is 13 amino acids. Per germline, CDR1 MNHNS and CDR2 SASEGT. The V end lost 9 bases, the J end lost 0 bases, and 9 bases lay between the germline ends.

The CDR3 sequence is CASSYSGLPTSTGTLFF. In DNA form, the CDR3 reads TGTGCCAGCAGTTACTCGGGACTCCCAACCAGTACAGGGACGCTGTTTTTT. V gene TRBV6-5 combines with J gene TRBJ2-2; perhaps D is TRBD1 or TRBD2 (6 bases each). Germline V gene sequence: CDR1 MNHEY, CDR2 SVGAGI. The CDR3 consists of 17 residues. Trimming pared 0 bases from V and 13 bases from J, leaving 24 bases between.